Listed below are T cell receptor beta chains from one sample, sequenced in a study of shared clonotypes between healthy human individuals. Assay used: immunoSEQ multiplex PCR; TCRdb lists only in-frame clones, some missing. The data contain about 1 million clones, approximately 68% of them singletons. The sequenced sample consisted of memory CD4+ T cells sorted from blood. The source is a young man in good health. CDR3s include the opening cysteine and the closing phenylalanine or tryptophan.

v_gene: TRBV7-6; j_gene: TRBJ2-7; CDR3aa: CASSLNPVAGYEQYF
v_gene: TRBV4-1; j_gene: TRBJ2-3; CDR3aa: CASSQARQGGFTQRDTQYF
v_gene: TRBV14; j_gene: TRBJ1-6; CDR3aa: CASSQVGGGNSPLHF
v_gene: TRBV11-3; j_gene: TRBJ1-1; CDR3aa: CASSLGQWGNTEAFF
v_gene: TRBV6-5; j_gene: TRBJ1-1; CDR3aa: CASSRTVGGTEAFF
v_gene: TRBV7-2; j_gene: TRBJ1-1; CDR3aa: CASTSWVRTEAFF
v_gene: TRBV5-1; j_gene: TRBJ2-2; CDR3aa: CASSWGLSAGGPTGELFF
v_gene: TRBV15; j_gene: TRBJ2-2; CDR3aa: CATSSRNTGELFF
v_gene: TRBV6-5; j_gene: TRBJ2-2; CDR3aa: CASRIGTGGTGELFF
v_gene: TRBV15; j_gene: TRBJ2-2; CDR3aa: CATSRGREEAGELFF
v_gene: TRBV25-1; j_gene: TRBJ1-2; CDR3aa: CASSEYSGVYGYTF
v_gene: TRBV2; j_gene: TRBJ1-4; CDR3aa: CASSPDQGEKLFF
v_gene: TRBV7-2; j_gene: TRBJ1-4; CDR3aa: CASSPGQGGKLFF
v_gene: TRBV4-1; j_gene: TRBJ2-5; CDR3aa: CASSQALSTGQETQYF
v_gene: TRBV6-5; j_gene: TRBJ1-6; CDR3aa: CASSTRAVLNSPLHF
v_gene: TRBV18; j_gene: TRBJ2-5; CDR3aa: CASSPGLQETQYF